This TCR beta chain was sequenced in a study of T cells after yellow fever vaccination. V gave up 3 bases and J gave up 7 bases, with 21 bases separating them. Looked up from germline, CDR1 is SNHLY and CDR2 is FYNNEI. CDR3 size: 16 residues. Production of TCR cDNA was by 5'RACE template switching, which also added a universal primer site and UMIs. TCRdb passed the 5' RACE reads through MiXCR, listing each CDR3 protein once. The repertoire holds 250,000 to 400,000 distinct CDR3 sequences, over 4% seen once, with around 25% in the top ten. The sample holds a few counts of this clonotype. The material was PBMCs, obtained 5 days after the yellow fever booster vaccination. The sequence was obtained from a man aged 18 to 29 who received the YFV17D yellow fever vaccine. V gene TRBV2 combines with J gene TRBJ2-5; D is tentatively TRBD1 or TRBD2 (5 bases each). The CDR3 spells CASSDYWDEVAGTQYF. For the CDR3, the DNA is TGTGCCAGCAGTGATTACTGGGACGAAGTTGCCGGGACCCAGTACTTC.